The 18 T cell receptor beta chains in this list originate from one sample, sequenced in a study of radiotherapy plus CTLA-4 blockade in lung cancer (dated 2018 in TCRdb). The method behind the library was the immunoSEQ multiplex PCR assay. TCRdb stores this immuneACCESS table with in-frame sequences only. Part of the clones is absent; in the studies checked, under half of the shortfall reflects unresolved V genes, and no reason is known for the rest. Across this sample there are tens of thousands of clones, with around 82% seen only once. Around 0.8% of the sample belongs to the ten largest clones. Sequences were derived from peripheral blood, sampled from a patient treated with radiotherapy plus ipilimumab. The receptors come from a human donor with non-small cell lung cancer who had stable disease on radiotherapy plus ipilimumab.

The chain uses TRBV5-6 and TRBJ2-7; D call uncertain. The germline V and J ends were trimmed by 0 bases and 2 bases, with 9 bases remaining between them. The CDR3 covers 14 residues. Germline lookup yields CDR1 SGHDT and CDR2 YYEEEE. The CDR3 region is CASSLGAHTYEQYF. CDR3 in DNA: TGTGCCAGCAGCTTGGGGGCACACACCTACGAGCAGTACTTC.

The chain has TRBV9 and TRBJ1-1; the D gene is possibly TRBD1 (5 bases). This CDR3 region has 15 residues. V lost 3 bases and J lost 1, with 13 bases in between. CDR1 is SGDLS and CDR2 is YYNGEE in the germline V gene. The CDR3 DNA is TGTGCCAGCAGCGAGGGTGCGGGGCCGAACACTGAAGCTTTCTTT. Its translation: CASSEGAGPNTEAFF.

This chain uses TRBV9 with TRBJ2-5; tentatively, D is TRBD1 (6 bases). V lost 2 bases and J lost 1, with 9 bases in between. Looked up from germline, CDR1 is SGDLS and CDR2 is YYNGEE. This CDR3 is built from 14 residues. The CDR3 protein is CASSVTGIQETQYF. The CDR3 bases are TGTGCCAGCAGCGTCACAGGGATCCAAGAGACCCAGTACTTC.

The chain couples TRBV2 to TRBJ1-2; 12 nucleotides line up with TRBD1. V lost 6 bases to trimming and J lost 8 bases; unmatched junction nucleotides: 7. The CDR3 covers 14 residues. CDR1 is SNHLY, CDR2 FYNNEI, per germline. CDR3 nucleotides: TGTGCCAGCAGGCGGGACAGGGGGCGGGGGGGCTACACCTTC. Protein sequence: CASRRDRGRGGYTF.

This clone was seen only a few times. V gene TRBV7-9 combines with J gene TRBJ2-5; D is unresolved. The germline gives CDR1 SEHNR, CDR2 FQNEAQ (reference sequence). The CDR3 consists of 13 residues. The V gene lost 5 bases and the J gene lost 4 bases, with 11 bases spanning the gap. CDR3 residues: CASSVRSGETQYF. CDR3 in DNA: TGTGCCAGCAGCGTCAGATCCGGAGAGACCCAGTACTTC.

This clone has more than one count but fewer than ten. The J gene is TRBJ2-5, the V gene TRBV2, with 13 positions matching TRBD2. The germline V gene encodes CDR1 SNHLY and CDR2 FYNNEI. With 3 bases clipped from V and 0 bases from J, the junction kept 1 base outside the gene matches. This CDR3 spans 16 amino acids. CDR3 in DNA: TGTGCCAGCAGTGAGGGACTAGCGGGGAACCAAGAGACCCAGTACTTC. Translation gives CASSEGLAGNQETQYF.

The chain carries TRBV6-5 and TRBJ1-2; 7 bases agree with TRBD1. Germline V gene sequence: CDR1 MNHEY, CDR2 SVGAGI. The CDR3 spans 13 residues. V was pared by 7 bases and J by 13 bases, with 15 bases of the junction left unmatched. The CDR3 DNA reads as TGTGCCAGCACACGGGGGGACAGCCTCTATCGCACCTTC. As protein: CASTRGDSLYRTF.

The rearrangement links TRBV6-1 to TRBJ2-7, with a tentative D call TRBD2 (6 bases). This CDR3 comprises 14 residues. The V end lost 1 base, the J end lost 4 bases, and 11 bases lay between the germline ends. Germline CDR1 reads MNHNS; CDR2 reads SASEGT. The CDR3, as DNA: TGTGCCAGCAGTGAAGTGGGGGGACGGTACGAGCAGTACTTC. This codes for CASSEVGGRYEQYF.

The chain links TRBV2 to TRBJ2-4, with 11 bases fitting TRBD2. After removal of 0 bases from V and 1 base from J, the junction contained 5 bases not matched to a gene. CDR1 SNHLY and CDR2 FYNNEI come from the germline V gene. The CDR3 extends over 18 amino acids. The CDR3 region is CASSEASGGVFAKNIQYF. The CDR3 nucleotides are TGTGCCAGCAGTGAAGCTAGCGGGGGGGTATTTGCCAAAAACATTCAGTACTTC.

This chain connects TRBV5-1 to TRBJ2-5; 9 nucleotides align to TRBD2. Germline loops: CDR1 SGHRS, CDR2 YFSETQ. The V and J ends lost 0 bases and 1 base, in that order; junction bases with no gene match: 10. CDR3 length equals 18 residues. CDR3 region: CASSLVLAGTIAQETQYF. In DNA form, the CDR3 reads TGCGCCAGCAGCTTGGTGCTAGCGGGGACCATAGCCCAAGAGACCCAGTACTTC.

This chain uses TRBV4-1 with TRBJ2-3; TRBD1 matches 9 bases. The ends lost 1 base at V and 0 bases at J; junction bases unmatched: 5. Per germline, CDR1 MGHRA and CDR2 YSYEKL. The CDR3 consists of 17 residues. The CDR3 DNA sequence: TGCGCCAGCAGCCAAGCAACAGGGGGCCCAAGCACAGATACGCAGTATTTT. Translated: CASSQATGGPSTDTQYF.

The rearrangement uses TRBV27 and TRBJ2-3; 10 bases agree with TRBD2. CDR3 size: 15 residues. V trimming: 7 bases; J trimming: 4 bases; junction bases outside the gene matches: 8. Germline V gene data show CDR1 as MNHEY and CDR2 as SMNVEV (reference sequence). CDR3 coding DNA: TGTGCCAGCACTTTTAGCGGGAGGAACGCAGATACGCAGTATTTT. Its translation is CASTFSGRNADTQYF.

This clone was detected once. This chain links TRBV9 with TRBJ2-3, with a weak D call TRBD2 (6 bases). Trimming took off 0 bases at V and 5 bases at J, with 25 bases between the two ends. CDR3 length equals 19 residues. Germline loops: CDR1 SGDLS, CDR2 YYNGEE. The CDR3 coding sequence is TGTGCCAGCAGCGTAGAGGGACTCCCTGGTAGGGGCAATGGAGATACGCAGTATTTT. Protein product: CASSVEGLPGRGNGDTQYF.

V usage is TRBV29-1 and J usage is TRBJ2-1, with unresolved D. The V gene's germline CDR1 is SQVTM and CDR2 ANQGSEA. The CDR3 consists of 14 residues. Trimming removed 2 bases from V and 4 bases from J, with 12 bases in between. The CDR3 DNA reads TGCAGCGTTGAATCCAGATTCCCGTACAATGAGCAGTTCTTC. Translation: CSVESRFPYNEQFF.

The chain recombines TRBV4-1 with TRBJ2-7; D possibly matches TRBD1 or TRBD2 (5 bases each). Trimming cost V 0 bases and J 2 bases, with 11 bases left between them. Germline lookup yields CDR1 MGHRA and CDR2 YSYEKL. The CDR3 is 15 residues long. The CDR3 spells CASSQDWGLTYEQYF. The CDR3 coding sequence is TGCGCCAGCAGCCAAGATTGGGGGTTGACCTACGAGCAGTACTTC.

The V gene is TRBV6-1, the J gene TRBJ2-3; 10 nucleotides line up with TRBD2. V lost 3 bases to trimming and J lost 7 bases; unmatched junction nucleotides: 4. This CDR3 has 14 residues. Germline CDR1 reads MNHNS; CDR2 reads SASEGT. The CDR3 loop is CASSDSGRRNTQYF. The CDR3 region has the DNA TGTGCCAGCAGTGATAGCGGGAGGCGAAATACGCAGTATTTT.

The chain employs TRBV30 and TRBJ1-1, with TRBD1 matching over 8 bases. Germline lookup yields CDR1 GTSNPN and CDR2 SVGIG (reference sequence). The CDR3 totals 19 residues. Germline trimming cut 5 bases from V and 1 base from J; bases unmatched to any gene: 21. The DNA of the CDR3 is TGTGCCTGGGATAGCCTCCATACAGGGGGTGGACACTCGAACACTGAAGCTTTCTTT. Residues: CAWDSLHTGGGHSNTEAFF.

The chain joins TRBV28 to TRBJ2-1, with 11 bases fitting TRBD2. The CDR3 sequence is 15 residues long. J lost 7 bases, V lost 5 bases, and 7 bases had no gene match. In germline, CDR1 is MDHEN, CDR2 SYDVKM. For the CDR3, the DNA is TGTGCCAGCAGTCGTAGCGGGAGGGCCTCGAATGAGCAGTTCTTC. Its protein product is CASSRSGRASNEQFF.